This T cell receptor (beta chain) was observed in a study of T cell changes during pregnancy in multiple sclerosis. Measured with immunoSEQ multiplex PCR; TCRdb has only the in-frame clones, and not every one. The sample yields 60,000 or so clones, roughly nine tenths seen once. The V gene's germline CDR1 is MGHDK and CDR2 SYGVNS. The V end lost 1 base, the J end lost 6 bases, and 9 bases lay between the germline ends. This CDR3 has 14 residues. The clonotype comes from a female donor with multiple sclerosis, enrolled in a pregnancy study. The chain has TRBV25-1 and TRBJ2-2; no clear D. Sequenced material: peripheral blood, taken before pregnancy. The chain's CDR3 is CASSELIAAGELFF. The CDR3 nucleotides are TGTGCCAGCAGTGAATTAATAGCAGCCGGGGAGCTGTTTTTT.